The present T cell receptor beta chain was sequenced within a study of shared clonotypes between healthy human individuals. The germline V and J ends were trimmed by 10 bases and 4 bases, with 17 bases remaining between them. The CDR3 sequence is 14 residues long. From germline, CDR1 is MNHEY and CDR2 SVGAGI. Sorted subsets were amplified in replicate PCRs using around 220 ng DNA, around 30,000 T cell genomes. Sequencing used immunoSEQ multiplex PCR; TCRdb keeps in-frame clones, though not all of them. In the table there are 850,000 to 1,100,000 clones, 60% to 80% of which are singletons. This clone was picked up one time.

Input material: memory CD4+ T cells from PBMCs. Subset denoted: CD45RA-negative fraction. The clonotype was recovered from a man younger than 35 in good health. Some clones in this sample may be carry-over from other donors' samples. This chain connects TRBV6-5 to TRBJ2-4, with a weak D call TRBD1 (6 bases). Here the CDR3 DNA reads TGTGCCACGCAGGGGCACGAGGGTAAAAACATTCAGTACTTC. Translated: CATQGHEGKNIQYF.